This T cell receptor beta chain was sequenced in a study of CD8 T cells in ankylosing spondylitis. Overall study results and limits: Disease-linked clones bore a CD8+ phenotype, appearing relatively rarely in peripheral blood. The study identified a TCR beta motif of fewer than 10 highly homologous variants that appeared characteristic of ankylosing spondylitis blood.

The sample holds a few counts of this clonotype. Its target is unknown. V was cut by 5 bases and J by 2 bases, with 16 bases left in between. The germline gives CDR1 LNHDA, CDR2 SQIVND (reference sequence). The CDR3 contains 15 residues. TCRdb itself ran the 5' RACE reads through MiXCR, one entry per CDR3 protein. The top ten hold approximately 0.5% of the sample, which has about 840,000 distinct CDR3 sequences, 12% seen once. The sample was blood, either unsorted or a sorted T cell fraction (not recorded which). This sequence originates from a male donor with ankylosing spondylitis. This chain joins TRBV19 and TRBJ2-7; D possibly corresponds to TRBD2 (6 bases). The CDR3 nucleotides read TGTGCCAGTAGTCCCAGCGGGCCCGACACCTACGAGCAGTACTTC. This translates into CASSPSGPDTYEQYF.